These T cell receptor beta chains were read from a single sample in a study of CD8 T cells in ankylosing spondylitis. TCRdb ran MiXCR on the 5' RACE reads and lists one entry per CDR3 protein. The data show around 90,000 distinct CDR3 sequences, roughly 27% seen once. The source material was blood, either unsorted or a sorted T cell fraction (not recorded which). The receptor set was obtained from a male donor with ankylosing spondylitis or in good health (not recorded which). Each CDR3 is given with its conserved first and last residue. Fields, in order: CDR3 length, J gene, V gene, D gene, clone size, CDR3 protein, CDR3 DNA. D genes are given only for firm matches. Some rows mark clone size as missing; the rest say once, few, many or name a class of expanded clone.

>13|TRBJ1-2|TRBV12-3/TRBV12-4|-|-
CASSLMMGDGYTF
TGTGCCAGCAGTTTAATGATGGGGGACGGCTACACCTTC
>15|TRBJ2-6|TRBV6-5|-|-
CASSFVVSGANVLTF
TGTGCCAGCAGTTTCGTAGTCTCTGGGGCCAACGTCCTGACTTTC
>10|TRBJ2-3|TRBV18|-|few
CAGSTDTQYF
TGTGCCGGTAGTACAGATACGCAGTATTTT
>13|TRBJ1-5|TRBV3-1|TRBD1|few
CASSLQGDQPQHF
TGTGCCAGCAGCCTACAGGGGGATCAGCCCCAGCATTTT
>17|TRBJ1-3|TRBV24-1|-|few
CATSNNPGTTDGNTIYF
TGTGCCACCAGTAACAATCCCGGGACAACCGATGGAAACACCATATATTTT
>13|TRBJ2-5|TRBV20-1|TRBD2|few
CSARGTTQETQYF
TGCAGTGCTAGGGGGACTACTCAAGAGACCCAGTACTTC
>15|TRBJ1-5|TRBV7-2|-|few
CASSFWGLSNQPQHF
TGTGCCAGCAGCTTCTGGGGGCTTAGCAATCAGCCCCAGCATTTT
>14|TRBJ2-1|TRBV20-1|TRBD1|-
CSAEPGQMNNEQFF
TGCAGTGCGGAACCGGGACAGATGAACAATGAGCAGTTCTTC
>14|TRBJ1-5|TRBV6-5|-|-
CASSYQYSNQPQHF
TGTGCCAGCAGTTACCAATATAGCAATCAGCCCCAGCATTTT
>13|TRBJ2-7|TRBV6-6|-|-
CASSPGTGWEQYF
TGTGCCAGCAGCCCCGGGACTGGGTGGGAGCAGTACTTC
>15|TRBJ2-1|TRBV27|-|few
CASSLGDLLYNEQFF
TGTGCCAGCAGCCTGGGGGACTTGCTATACAATGAGCAGTTCTTC
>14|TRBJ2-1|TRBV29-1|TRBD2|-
CSVVRTSPGNEQFF
TGCAGCGTTGTAAGGACTAGTCCGGGCAATGAGCAGTTCTTC
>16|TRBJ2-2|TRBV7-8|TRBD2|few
CASSLIIAGRAGELFF
TGTGCCAGCAGCTTGATTATAGCGGGAAGGGCCGGGGAGCTGTTTTTT
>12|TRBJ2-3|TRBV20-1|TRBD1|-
CSAKGTVDTQYF
TGCAGTGCTAAAGGGACAGTTGATACGCAGTATTTT
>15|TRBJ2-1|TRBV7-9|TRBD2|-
CASSLGPGGGNEQFF
TGTGCCAGCAGCTTAGGTCCGGGAGGGGGCAATGAGCAGTTCTTC
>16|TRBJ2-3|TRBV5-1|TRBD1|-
CASSGGGQGFADTQYF
TGCGCCAGCAGCGGGGGAGGACAGGGATTTGCAGATACGCAGTATTTT
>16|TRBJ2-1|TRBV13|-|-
CASSLGGLVTDNEQFF
TGTGCCAGCAGCTTAGGGGGGCTAGTCACCGACAATGAGCAGTTCTTC
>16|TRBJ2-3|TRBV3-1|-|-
CASSTSGTVSTDTQYF
TGTGCCAGCAGCACTTCGGGGACGGTTAGCACAGATACGCAGTATTTT
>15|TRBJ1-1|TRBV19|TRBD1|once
CASSTAYPGQEKAFF
TGTGCCAGTAGTACCGCTTACCCGGGACAGGAGAAAGCTTTCTTT
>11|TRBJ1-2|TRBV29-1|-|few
CSVGSADGYTF
TGCAGCGTTGGGTCAGCGGATGGCTACACCTTC
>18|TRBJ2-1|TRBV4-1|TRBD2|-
CASSSGLAGGRRYNEQFF
TGCGCCAGCAGCTCCGGACTAGCGGGAGGTCGGAGGTACAATGAGCAGTTCTTC
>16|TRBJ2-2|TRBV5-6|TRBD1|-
CASSLADRGPSGELFF
TGTGCCAGCAGCCTCGCGGACAGGGGTCCGTCCGGGGAGCTGTTTTTT
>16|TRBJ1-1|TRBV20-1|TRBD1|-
CSAKNFGTERNTEAFF
TGCAGTGCCAAAAACTTCGGGACAGAAAGGAACACTGAAGCTTTCTTT
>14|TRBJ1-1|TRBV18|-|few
CASSLSPTHTEAFF
TGTGCCAGCTCACTCTCCCCGACCCACACTGAAGCTTTCTTT
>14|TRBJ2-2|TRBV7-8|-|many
CASSLGQNTGELFF
TGTGCCAGCAGCTTAGGTCAAAACACCGGGGAGCTGTTTTTT
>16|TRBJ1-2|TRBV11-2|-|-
CASSLGWASLNYGYTF
TGTGCCAGCAGCTTAGGTTGGGCATCTCTTAACTATGGCTACACCTTC
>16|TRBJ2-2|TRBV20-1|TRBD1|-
CSAGDNRGIRTGELFF
TGCAGTGCCGGCGATAACAGGGGGATAAGAACCGGGGAGCTGTTTTTT
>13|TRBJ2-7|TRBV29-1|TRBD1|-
CSVGTGEPYEQYF
TGCAGCGTAGGGACAGGGGAACCCTACGAGCAGTACTTC
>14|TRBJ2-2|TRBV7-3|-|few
CASSFKGAAGELFF
TGTGCCAGCAGCTTTAAAGGGGCGGCCGGGGAGCTGTTTTTT
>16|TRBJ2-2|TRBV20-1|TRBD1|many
CSARSPGTGSTGELFF
TGCAGTGCGAGGTCCCCCGGGACAGGGTCCACCGGGGAGCTGTTTTTT
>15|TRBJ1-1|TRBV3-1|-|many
CASSRTQGLNTEAFF
TGTGCCAGCAGCCGTACACAGGGTTTGAACACTGAAGCTTTCTTT
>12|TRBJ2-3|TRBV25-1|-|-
CASRWDTDTQYF
TGTGCCAGCAGGTGGGACACAGATACGCAGTATTTT
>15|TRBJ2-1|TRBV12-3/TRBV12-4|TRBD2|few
CASRGGRERRDEQFF
TGTGCCAGCAGAGGTGGGCGGGAGAGAAGGGATGAGCAGTTCTTC
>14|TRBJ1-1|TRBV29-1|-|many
CSVEFSALNTEAFF
TGCAGCGTTGAATTTTCGGCACTTAACACTGAAGCTTTCTTT
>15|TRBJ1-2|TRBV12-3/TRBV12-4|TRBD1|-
CASSSLRTGAGGYTF
TGTGCCAGCAGTTCCTTGAGGACAGGGGCTGGAGGCTACACCTTC
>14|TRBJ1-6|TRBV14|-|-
CASSQGVGASPLHF
TGTGCCAGCAGCCAAGGGGTAGGGGCATCACCCCTCCACTTT
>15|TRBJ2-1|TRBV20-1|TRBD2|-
CSARATAGGNNEQFF
TGCAGTGCTAGAGCAACAGCGGGAGGCAACAATGAGCAGTTCTTC
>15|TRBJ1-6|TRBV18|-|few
CASSSGTGYNSPLHF
TGTGCCAGCTCATCCGGGACCGGCTATAATTCACCCCTCCACTTT
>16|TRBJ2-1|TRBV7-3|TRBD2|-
CASSLKAGGHYNEQFF
TGTGCCAGCAGCTTAAAAGCGGGGGGACACTACAATGAGCAGTTCTTC
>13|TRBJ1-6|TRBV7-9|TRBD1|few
CASTQGDNSPLHF
TGTGCCAGCACGCAGGGGGATAATTCACCCCTCCACTTT